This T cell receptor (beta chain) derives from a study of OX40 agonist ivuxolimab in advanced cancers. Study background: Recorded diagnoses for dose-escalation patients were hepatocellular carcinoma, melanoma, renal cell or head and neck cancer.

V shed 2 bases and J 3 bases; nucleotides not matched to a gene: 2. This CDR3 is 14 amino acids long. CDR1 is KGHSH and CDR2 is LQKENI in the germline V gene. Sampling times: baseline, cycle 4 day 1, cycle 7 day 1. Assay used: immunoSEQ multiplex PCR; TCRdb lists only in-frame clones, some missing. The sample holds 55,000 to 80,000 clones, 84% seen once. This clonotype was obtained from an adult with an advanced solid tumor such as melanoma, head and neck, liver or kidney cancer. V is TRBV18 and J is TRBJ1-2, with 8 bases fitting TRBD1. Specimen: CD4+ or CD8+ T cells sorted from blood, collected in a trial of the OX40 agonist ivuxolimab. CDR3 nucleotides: TGTGCCAGCTCACCAGCGACAGGGGACTATGGCTACACCTTC. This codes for CASSPATGDYGYTF.